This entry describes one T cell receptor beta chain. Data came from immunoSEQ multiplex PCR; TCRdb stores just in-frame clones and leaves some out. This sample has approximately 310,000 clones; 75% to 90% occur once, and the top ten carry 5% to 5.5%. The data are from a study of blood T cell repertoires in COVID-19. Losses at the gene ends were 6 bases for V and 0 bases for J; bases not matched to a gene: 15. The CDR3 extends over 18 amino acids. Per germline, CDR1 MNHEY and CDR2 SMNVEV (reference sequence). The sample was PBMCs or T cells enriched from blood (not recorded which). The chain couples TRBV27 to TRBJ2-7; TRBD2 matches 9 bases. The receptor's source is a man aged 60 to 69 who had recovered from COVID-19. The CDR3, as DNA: TGTGCCAGCAGCACTTGCCCCATAGCGGGAGAGGCCTCCTACGAGCAGTACTTC. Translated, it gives CASSTCPIAGEASYEQYF.